This T cell receptor beta chain was identified during a study of technical replicates of blood from a handful of donors. Generated by immunoSEQ multiplex PCR, the TCRdb table keeps only in-frame clones and is missing some. The sample includes about 81,000 clones, 90% to 98% seen only once; the top ten take about 0.2%. CDR1 and CDR2 (germline): LNHDA, SQIVND (reference sequence). Deletions cut 6 bases from V and 6 bases from J, with 13 bases between. The CDR3 spans 13 residues. The TCR originated in a human donor in good health. The material sequenced was T cells isolated from PBMCs. The rearrangement uses TRBV19 and TRBJ2-3, with D tentatively TRBD2 (6 bases). In DNA form, the CDR3 reads TGTGCCAGTAGACCCCGGGAGAAGGATACGCAGTATTTT. Its protein is CASRPREKDTQYF.